These 9 T cell receptor beta chains were all obtained from the same sample, sequenced in a study of CD8+ T cells in alopecia areata. TCR sequencing used cDNA made by reverse transcription of extracted RNA. TCRdb's table, derived via immunoSEQ multiplex PCR, lists solely in-frame clones and lacks some. Of about 180,000 clones listed, roughly 70% are singletons. The sample here was CD8+ T cells sorted from blood, taken at week 0. These receptors were collected from a human donor with alopecia areata.

J is TRBJ1-1 and V is TRBV25-1; D gene unclear. The CDR3 loop spans 13 amino acids. The germline gives CDR1 MGHDK, CDR2 SYGVNS. V was cut by 1 base and J by 5 bases, with 8 bases left in between. CDR3: CASSESGSTEAFF. The CDR3 DNA reads as TGTGCCAGCAGTGAATCAGGAAGTACTGAAGCTTTCTTT.

The rearrangement joins TRBV12-5 to TRBJ2-2; 9 nucleotides match TRBD1. CDR1 is LGHNT and CDR2 is FRNRAP in the germline V gene. J gave up 5 bases and V 1 base, and 8 bases lay outside the gene matches. This CDR3 has 17 residues. The CDR3: CASGLAGTGTRTGELFF. CDR3 DNA sequence: TGTGCTAGTGGTTTGGCCGGGACAGGGACGCGGACCGGGGAGCTGTTTTTT.

V gene TRBV20-1 combines with J gene TRBJ2-3; D might be TRBD1 or TRBD2, each matching 5 bases. The germline V gene has CDR1 DFQATT and CDR2 SNEGSKA (reference sequence). Trimming pared 6 bases from V and 10 bases from J, leaving 14 bases between. The CDR3 is 11 amino acids. DNA for the CDR3: TGCAGTGCCTCTATGGGGGACGCGCAGTATTTT. Its translation is CSASMGDAQYF.

This sequence joins TRBV6-1 and TRBJ2-3, with D hard to call. Deletions cut 7 bases from V and 0 bases from J, with 8 bases between. Germline V lookup: CDR1 MNHNS, CDR2 SASEGT. The CDR3 sequence is 13 residues long. In DNA form, the CDR3 reads TGTGCCAGCAAAGGACGGAGCACAGATACGCAGTATTTT. It codes for CASKGRSTDTQYF.

The chain couples TRBV27 to TRBJ2-5, with TRBD1 identical over 9 bases. V shed 5 bases, J shed 4 bases, and the junction held 8 bases outside the gene matches. Per germline, CDR1 MNHEY and CDR2 SMNVEV (reference sequence). CDR3 length: 15 amino acids. CDR3 coding DNA: TGTGCCAGCAGTGTACAGGGGGCGAGAGGAGAGACCCAGTACTTC. Amino acid sequence: CASSVQGARGETQYF.

The chain couples TRBV27 to TRBJ2-2; TRBD2 matches 9 bases. Trimming at V came to 2 bases and at J to 0 bases, leaving 13 bases not matched to a gene. This CDR3 is 20 amino acids long. From germline, CDR1 is MNHEY and CDR2 SMNVEV (reference sequence). The CDR3 DNA is TGTGCCAGCAGTTTACCCCCCCGGGGCAGCGGGGGGCCGAACACCGGGGAGCTGTTTTTT. Translation: CASSLPPRGSGGPNTGELFF.

As to this clone: At the DNA level, this CDR3 is encoded by other sequences in the same sample as well. The J gene is TRBJ2-7, the V gene TRBV5-6; D remains ambiguous. The CDR3 length is 13 residues. Germline CDR1 is SGHDT and CDR2 is YYEEEE. V was cut by 0 bases and J by 2 bases, with 6 bases left in between. CDR3 sequence (DNA): TGTGCCAGCAGCTTGGGTCCACCCTACGAGCAGTACTTC. It is translated as CASSLGPPYEQYF.

This clone was detected only a few times. The chain carries TRBV11-2 and TRBJ2-7; D is perhaps TRBD1 or TRBD2 (5 bases each). Trimming took off 6 bases at V and 2 bases at J, with 17 bases between the two ends. There are 15 residues in the CDR3. Germline V gives CDR1 SGHAT, CDR2 FQNNGV. CDR3 sequence (DNA): TGTGCCAGCAGTTACTCCTCCGGGGACCCCTACGAGCAGTACTTC. It is translated as CASSYSSGDPYEQYF.

The chain carries TRBV14 and TRBJ2-1, with a tentative D call TRBD1 (6 bases). Between the trimmed V and J ends, which lost 2 bases and 5 bases, there was a span of 13 bases. The CDR3 covers 15 residues. CDR1 and CDR2 (germline): SGHDN, FVKESK. The CDR3 loop reads CASSQHREVNNEQFF. The CDR3 bases are TGTGCCAGCAGCCAACACAGGGAAGTCAACAATGAGCAGTTCTTC.